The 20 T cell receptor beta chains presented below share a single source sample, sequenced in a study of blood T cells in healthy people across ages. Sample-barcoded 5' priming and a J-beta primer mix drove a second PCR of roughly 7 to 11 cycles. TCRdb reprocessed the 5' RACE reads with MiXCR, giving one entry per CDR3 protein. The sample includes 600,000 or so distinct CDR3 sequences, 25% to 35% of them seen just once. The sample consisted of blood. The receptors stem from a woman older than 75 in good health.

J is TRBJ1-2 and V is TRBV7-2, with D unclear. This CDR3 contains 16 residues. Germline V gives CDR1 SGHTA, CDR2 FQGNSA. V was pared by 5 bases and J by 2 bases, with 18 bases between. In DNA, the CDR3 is TGTGCCAGCAGCCCTACTCATCTCGGCACCAACTATGGCTACACCTTC. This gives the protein CASSPTHLGTNYGYTF.

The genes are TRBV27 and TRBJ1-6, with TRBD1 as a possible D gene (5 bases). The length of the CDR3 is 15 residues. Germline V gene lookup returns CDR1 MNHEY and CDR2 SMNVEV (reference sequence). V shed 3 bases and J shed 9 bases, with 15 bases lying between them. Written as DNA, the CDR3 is TGTGCCAGCAGTTTGGAGGCAGGGAGGGCTTCACCCCTCCACTTT. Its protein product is CASSLEAGRASPLHF.

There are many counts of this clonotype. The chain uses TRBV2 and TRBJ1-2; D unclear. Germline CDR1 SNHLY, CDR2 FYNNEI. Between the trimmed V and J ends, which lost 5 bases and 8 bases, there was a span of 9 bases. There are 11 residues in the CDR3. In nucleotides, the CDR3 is TGTGCCAGCAGTATCGTTTCCGGCTACACCTTC. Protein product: CASSIVSGYTF.

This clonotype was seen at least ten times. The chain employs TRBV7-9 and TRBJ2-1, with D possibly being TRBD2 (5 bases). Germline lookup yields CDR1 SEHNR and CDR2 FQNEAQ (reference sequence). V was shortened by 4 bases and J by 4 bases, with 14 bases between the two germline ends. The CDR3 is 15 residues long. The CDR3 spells CASSSRGNPYNEQFF. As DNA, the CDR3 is TGTGCCAGCAGCTCACGGGGAAACCCGTACAATGAGCAGTTCTTC.

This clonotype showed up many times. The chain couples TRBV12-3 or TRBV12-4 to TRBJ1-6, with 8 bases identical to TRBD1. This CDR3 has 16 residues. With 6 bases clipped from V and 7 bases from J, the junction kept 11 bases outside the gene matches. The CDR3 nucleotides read TGTGCCAGCAGCGAGGCACAGGCAGGGGGCAATTCACCCCTCCACTTT. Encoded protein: CASSEAQAGGNSPLHF.

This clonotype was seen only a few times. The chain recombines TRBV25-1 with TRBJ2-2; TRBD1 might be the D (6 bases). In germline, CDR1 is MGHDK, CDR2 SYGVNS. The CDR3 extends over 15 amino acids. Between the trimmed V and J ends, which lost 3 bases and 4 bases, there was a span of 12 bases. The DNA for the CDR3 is TGTGCCAGCAGTGACTCACCCAGGGGCACCGGGGAGCTGTTTTTT. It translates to CASSDSPRGTGELFF. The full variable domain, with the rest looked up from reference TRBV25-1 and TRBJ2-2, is EADIYQTPRYLVIGTGKKITLECSQTMGHDKMYWYQQDPGMELHLIHYSYGVNSTEKGDLSSESTVSRIRTEHFPLTLESARPSHTSQYLCASSDSPRGTGELFFGEGSRLTVL.

The CDR3 reads CAWSTGNEQFF. The CDR3 nucleotides read TGTGCCTGGAGTACAGGCAATGAGCAGTTCTTC. This chain joins TRBV30 and TRBJ2-1; D is perhaps TRBD1 (5 bases). Per the germline V gene, CDR1 is GTSNPN and CDR2 is SVGIG (reference sequence). CDR3 size: 11 residues. V was clipped by 2 bases and J by 6 bases, with 5 bases between them.

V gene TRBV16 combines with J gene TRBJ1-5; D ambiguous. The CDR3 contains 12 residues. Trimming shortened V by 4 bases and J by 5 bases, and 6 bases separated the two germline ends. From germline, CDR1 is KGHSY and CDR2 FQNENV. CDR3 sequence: CASSPLDQPQHF. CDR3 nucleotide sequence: TGTGCCAGCAGCCCTCTAGATCAGCCCCAGCATTTT.

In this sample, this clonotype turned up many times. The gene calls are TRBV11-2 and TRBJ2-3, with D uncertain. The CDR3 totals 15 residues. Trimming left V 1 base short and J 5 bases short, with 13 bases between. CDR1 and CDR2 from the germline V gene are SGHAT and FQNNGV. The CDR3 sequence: CASSLAPGVLDTQYF. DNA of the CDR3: TGTGCCAGCAGCTTAGCCCCTGGGGTTCTAGATACGCAGTATTTT.

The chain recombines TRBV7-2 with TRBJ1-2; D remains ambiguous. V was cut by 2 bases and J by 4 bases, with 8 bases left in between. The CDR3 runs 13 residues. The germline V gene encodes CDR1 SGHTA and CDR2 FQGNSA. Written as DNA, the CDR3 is TGTGCCAGCAGCTTAATGCAATTCTATGGCTACACCTTC. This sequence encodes CASSLMQFYGYTF. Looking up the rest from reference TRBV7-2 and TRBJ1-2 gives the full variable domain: GAGVSQSPSNKVTEKGKDVELRCDPISGHTALYWYRQSLGQGLEFLIYFQGNSAPDKSGLPSDRFSAERTGGSVSTLTIQRTQQEDSAVYLCASSLMQFYGYTFGSGTRLTVV.

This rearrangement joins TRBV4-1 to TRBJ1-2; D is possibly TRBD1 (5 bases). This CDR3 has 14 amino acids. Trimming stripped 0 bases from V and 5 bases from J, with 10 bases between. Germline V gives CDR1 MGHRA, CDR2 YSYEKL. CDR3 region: CASSQDGREYGYTF. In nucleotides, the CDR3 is TGCGCCAGCAGCCAAGATGGCAGGGAGTATGGCTACACCTTC.

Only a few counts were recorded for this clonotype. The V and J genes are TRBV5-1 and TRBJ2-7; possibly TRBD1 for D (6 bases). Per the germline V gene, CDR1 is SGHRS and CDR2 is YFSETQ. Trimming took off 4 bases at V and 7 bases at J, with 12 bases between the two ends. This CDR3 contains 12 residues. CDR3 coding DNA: TGCGCCAGCAGCCAGGGGCGTTGGGAGCAGTACTTC. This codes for CASSQGRWEQYF.

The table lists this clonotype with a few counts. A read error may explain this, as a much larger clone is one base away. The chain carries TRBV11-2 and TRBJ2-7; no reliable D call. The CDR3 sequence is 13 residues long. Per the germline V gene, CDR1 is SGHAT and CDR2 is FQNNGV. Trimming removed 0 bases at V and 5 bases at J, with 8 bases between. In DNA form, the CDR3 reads TGTGCCAGCAGCTTAGAGGGTCGGAACGAGCAGTACTTC. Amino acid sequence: CASSLEGRNEQYF.

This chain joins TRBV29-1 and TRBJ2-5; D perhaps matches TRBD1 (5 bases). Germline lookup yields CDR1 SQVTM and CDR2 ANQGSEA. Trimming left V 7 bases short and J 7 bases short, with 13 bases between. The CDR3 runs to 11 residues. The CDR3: CSATGGGTQYF. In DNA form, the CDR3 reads TGCAGCGCCACAGGCGGCGGGACCCAGTACTTC.

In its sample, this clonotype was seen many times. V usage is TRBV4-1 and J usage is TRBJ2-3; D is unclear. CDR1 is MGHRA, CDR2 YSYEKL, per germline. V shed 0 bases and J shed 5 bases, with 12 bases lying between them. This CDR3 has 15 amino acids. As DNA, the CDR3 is TGCGCCAGCAGCCAAGATCAAGGCCTACTAGATACGCAGTATTTT. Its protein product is CASSQDQGLLDTQYF.

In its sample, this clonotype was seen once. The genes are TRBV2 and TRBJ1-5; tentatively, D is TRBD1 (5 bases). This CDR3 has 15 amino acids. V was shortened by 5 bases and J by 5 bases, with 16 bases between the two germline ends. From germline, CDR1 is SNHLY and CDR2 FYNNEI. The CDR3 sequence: CASSSERTLDQPQHF. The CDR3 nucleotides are TGTGCCAGCAGTTCGGAAAGGACACTAGATCAGCCCCAGCATTTT.

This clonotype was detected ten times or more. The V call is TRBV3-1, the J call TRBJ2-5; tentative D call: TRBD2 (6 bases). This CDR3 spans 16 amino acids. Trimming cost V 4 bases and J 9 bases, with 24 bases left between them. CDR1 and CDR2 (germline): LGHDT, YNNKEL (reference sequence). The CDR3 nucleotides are TGTGCCAGCAGCCCCGACGGTAGGGACTGGCTGGCGTCCCAGTACTTC. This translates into CASSPDGRDWLASQYF.

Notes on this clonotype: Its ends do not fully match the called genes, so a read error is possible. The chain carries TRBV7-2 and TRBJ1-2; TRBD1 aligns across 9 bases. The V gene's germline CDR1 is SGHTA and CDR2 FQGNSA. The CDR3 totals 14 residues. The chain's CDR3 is CANSLQGAPRGYTF. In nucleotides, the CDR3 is TGTGCCAACAGCTTACAGGGGGCACCTAGGGGCTACACTTTC.

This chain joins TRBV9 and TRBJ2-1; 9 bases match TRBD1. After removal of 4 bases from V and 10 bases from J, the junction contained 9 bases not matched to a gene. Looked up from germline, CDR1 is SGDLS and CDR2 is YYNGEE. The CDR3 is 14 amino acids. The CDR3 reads CASSPRDRVDEQFF. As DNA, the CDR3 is TGTGCCAGCAGCCCCCGGGACAGGGTTGACGAGCAGTTCTTC.

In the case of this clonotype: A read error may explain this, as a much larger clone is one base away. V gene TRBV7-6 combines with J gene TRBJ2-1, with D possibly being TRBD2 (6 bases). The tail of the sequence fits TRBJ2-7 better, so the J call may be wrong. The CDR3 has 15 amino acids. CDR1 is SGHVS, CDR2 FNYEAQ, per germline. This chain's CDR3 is CASSLDLADYNEQYF. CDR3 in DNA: TGTGCCAGCAGCTTAGATTTAGCGGATTACAATGAGCAGTACTTC.